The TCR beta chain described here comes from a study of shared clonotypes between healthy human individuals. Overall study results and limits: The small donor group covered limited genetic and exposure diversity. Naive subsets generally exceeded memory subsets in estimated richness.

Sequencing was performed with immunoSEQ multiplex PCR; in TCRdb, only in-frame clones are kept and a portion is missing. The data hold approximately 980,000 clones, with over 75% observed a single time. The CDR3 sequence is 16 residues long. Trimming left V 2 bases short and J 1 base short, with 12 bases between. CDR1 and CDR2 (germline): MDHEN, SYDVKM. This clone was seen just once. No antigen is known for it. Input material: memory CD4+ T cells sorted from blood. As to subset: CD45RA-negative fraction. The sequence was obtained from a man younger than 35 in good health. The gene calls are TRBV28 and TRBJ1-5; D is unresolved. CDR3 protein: CASSLPMRSSNQPQHF. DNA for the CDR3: TGTGCCAGCAGTTTACCCATGCGGAGCAGCAATCAGCCCCAGCATTTT.